This T cell receptor (beta chain) is from a study of blood T cell repertoires in COVID-19 (dated by TCRdb to the early 2020s). In terms of the full investigation: The collaborator samples originated in the United States, Italy and Spain and spanned the acute and convalescent phases of COVID-19. The material from the prospective study consisted of cDNA or gDNA derived from T cells, B-cell-depleted T cells, or PBMCs. The dataset comprised deeply sampled blood TCRbeta repertoires from subjects exposed to, actively infected with, or recovered from COVID-19. The repertoires were made available in a free public database intended to serve as a resource for research on the immune response to SARS-CoV-2. Samples were obtained from the ongoing ImmuneRACE study (first 160 participants) and from 1,000 to 1,500 subjects provided by 6 global collaborators. Nearly every sample came with metadata listing a de-identified subject ID, COVID-19 status, age in years and sex. Where available, HLA class I and class II types were taken from metadata supplied by the sample provider and were not determined by assay-based typing.

TCRbeta CDR3 regions were amplified from genomic DNA by means of the immunoSEQ Assay, a bias-controlled multiplex PCR. The study's processing was this. Within the assay, amplification of reference gene primers was used to estimate how many nucleated cells each sample contained. To quantify the absolute abundance of each unique TCRbeta CDR3 rearrangement, sequence reads were collapsed and filtered. For each sample, productive Simpson clonality was calculated by taking the square root of Simpson's diversity index across productive rearrangements. Sourced from immuneACCESS, this table was stored by TCRdb with only in-frame sequences that have V and J called. A share of the clones is absent; for the studies checked, an unresolved V gene accounts for under half, and the remainder has no known explanation. The V and J calls and clone size were taken over from that table, and D and trimming were inferred from the DNA. The sample includes about 200,000 clones, with around four fifths observed a single time. The ten largest clones add up to about 8.9% of the sample.

Points the paper makes about the study in general: The amount of clinical and demographic metadata varied by source and participant and was provided uncurated.

The CDR3, from cysteine to phenylalanine, totals 18 residues. Only the CDR3 part of the read is kept: 54 bases, read in frame from the first base. Note on this clone: Its antigen is currently not known. Base qualities are not at hand, and no much larger clone is one base apart.

The collaborating institutions used their own protocols to collect whole blood in K2EDTA tubes. For TCRbeta analysis, collaborators shipped samples as frozen whole blood, isolated PBMCs, or DNA extracted from either of those sample types. The receptor was isolated from a woman in her forties or fifties with acute or convalescent COVID-19. The sample taken for sequencing was peripheral blood. Recombination joined TRBV21-1 with TRBJ2-1; the D call TRBD1 from the table was never checked on the DNA. TRBV21-1 has pseudogene status. The CDR3 region: CASSKAPQGEGSYNEQFF. The sequenced DNA is TGTGCCAGCAGCAAAGCCCCACAGGGGGAGGGCTCCTACAATGAGCAGTTCTTC.